This T cell receptor (beta chain) was found in a study of regulatory T cells in long-lasting Graves disease. The CDR3 has 14 residues. Looked up from germline, CDR1 is MGHDK and CDR2 is SYGVNS. V gave up 3 bases and J gave up 1 base, with 10 bases separating them. This clonotype was observed many times. Arm-PCR of CDR3 regions and iRepertoire HTBI primers were used to build TCR beta libraries. MiXCR, run by TCRdb on the multiplex PCR reads, gives a single entry per CDR3 protein. This table has 400,000 to 500,000 distinct CDR3 sequences, around 13% appearing once. As to time point: newly diagnosed GD, antithyroid drugs for less than 3 months. Making the TCR library involved RNA that had been extracted from PBMCs. These records were also assigned to another study, of T cells in Graves' hyperthyroidism and ophthalmopathy.

Material: peripheral blood mononuclear cells (PBMCs), obtained at new diagnosis, from a patient treated with antithyroid drugs. The rearrangement joins TRBV25-1 to TRBJ2-7, with D hard to call. The sequence was obtained from a woman aged 45-60 years with Graves disease. The CDR3 DNA follows: TGTGCCAGCAGTGACGGTGGCGGTTCCTACGAGCAGTACTTC. Protein: CASSDGGGSYEQYF.